These T cell receptor beta chains were read from a single sample in a study of beta chain features in type 1 diabetes. Generated by immunoSEQ multiplex PCR, the TCRdb table keeps only in-frame clones and is missing some. The sample lists about 320,000 clones; 12% to 15% were seen once. The sample was central memory CD4+ T cells from blood. All receptors come from a man aged 25-40 years in good health. Both conserved end residues are part of each CDR3. D genes are given only for firm matches. A clone size is listed for some rows: how often the clone was seen (once, few, many), or a class if it is expanded.

j_call v_call clone_size d_call cdr3_aa cdr3_nt
TRBJ1-1 TRBV15 few - CATSREDRYTEAFF TGTGCCACCAGCAGAGAAGACAGGTATACTGAAGCTTTCTTT
TRBJ2-3 TRBV6-5 - - CASSYSGQTFTDTQYF TGTGCCAGCAGTTACTCGGGCCAAACCTTCACAGATACGCAGTATTTT
TRBJ1-4 TRBV14 few - CASSFSTGLNEKLFF TGTGCCAGCAGCTTTTCGACTGGGCTTAATGAAAAACTGTTTTTT
TRBJ1-3 TRBV10-3 - TRBD1 CAIREGQGGGNTIYF TGTGCCATCAGGGAAGGACAGGGAGGTGGAAACACTATATATTTT
TRBJ1-2 TRBV7-2 - TRBD1 CASSSDRANYGYTF TGTGCCAGCAGCTCCGACAGGGCTAACTATGGCTACACCTTC
TRBJ1-6 TRBV4-1 - - CASSQVRLGYNSPLHF TGCGCCAGCAGCCAGGTGCGATTAGGCTATAATTCACCCCTCCACTTT
TRBJ2-4 TRBV10-1 many - CASSDGRRQNIQYF TGCGCCAGCAGTGACGGACGTCGGCAAAACATTCAGTACTTC
TRBJ2-7 TRBV6-5 - TRBD1 CASSRRDRSYEQYF TGTGCCAGCAGTCGAAGGGACAGGTCCTACGAGCAGTACTTC
TRBJ2-5 TRBV5-1 - TRBD2 CASSLGGSGAQETQYF TGCGCCAGCAGCTTGGGGGGTAGCGGGGCGCAAGAGACCCAGTACTTC
TRBJ2-7 TRBV6-5 few - CASTGTQREQYF TGTGCCAGCACCGGGACTCAGAGGGAGCAGTACTTC
TRBJ1-2 TRBV6-1 few - CASTTGNYGYTF TGTGCCAGCACCACAGGGAACTATGGCTACACCTTC
TRBJ2-1 TRBV7-3 few TRBD2 CASSRSGSSEGYNEQFF TGTGCCAGCAGCCGGAGCGGGAGCTCTGAAGGGTACAATGAGCAGTTCTTC
TRBJ2-7 TRBV6-6 few TRBD2 CASTTGGANNYEQYF TGTGCCAGCACCACCGGGGGGGCCAATAACTACGAGCAGTACTTC
TRBJ1-2 TRBV6-1 few - CASSPGQILYGYTF TGTGCCAGCAGTCCCGGGCAGATTCTCTATGGCTACACCTTC
TRBJ1-1 TRBV7-8 - - CASSLGQGPPFGTEAFF TGTGCCAGCAGCTTAGGTCAGGGACCACCTTTCGGCACTGAAGCTTTCTTT
TRBJ1-1 TRBV11-3 - - CASSPDGEAFF TGTGCCAGCAGCCCAGACGGTGAAGCTTTCTTT
TRBJ1-2 TRBV4-1 - TRBD1 CASSQGAGGDYGYTF TGCGCCAGCAGCCAAGGGGCAGGGGGAGACTATGGCTACACCTTC
TRBJ2-7 TRBV7-2 - - CASSPQTRVGRPYEQYF TGTGCCAGCAGCCCCCAGACTCGGGTCGGGCGCCCCTACGAGCAGTACTTC
TRBJ2-3 TRBV5-4 few - CASSLGSGSATQYF TGTGCCAGCAGCTTGGGTTCGGGCTCGGCTACGCAGTATTTT
TRBJ2-2 TRBV7-2 few - CASSLNPGIGELFF TGTGCCAGCAGCTTAAATCCAGGGATCGGGGAGCTGTTTTTT
TRBJ1-5 TRBV30 few - CAWGTGNTQPQHF TGTGCCTGGGGAACAGGGAATACTCAGCCCCAGCATTTT
TRBJ2-2 TRBV7-9 - - CASNSRGHTGELFF TGTGCCAGCAATTCACGGGGGCACACCGGGGAGCTGTTTTTT
TRBJ1-5 TRBV18 - TRBD1 CASSPREGTGSNQPQHF TGTGCCAGCTCACCACGAGAGGGGACAGGGAGCAATCAGCCCCAGCATTTT
TRBJ2-1 TRBV11-2 few - CASSLVRYNEQFF TGTGCCAGCAGCTTAGTAAGATACAATGAGCAGTTCTTC
TRBJ2-7 TRBV6-1 - - CASRAGPYEQYF TGTGCCAGCCGGGCGGGTCCCTACGAGCAGTACTTC
TRBJ1-1 TRBV29-1 few - CSVAGTGMNTEAFF TGCAGCGTTGCCGGTACGGGGATGAACACTGAAGCTTTCTTT
TRBJ2-1 TRBV7-3 many - CASSLSLGQGNEQFF TGTGCCAGCAGCTTAAGTTTGGGGCAGGGGAATGAGCAGTTCTTC
TRBJ1-1 TRBV5-1 few - CASSLEPQGGNTEAFF TGCGCCAGCAGCTTGGAACCGCAGGGTGGGAACACTGAAGCTTTCTTT
TRBJ2-3 TRBV7-9 few - CASSQGTGDTQYF TGTGCCAGCAGCCAAGGAACGGGGGATACGCAGTATTTT
TRBJ2-1 TRBV10-3 - TRBD2 CASQREASSYNEQFF TGTGCCAGCCAGCGGGAGGCTAGCTCCTACAATGAGCAGTTCTTC
TRBJ2-5 TRBV5-1 - TRBD2 CASSSGLAGGPVETQYF TGCGCCAGCAGCTCGGGACTAGCGGGAGGGCCTGTGGAGACCCAGTACTTC
TRBJ2-2 TRBV12-2 few - CASSLANTGELFF TGTGCCAGCAGCTTAGCTAACACCGGGGAGCTGTTTTTT
TRBJ1-1 TRBV11-2 - - CASSGAGANPAFF TGTGCCAGCAGCGGTGCAGGGGCGAATCCAGCTTTCTTT
TRBJ2-3 TRBV19 few TRBD2 CASSIRAGVPDTQYF TGTGCCAGTAGTATCCGAGCGGGAGTTCCAGATACGCAGTATTTT
TRBJ2-5 TRBV30 many - CAWSGLRLAQYF TGTGCCTGGAGTGGACTTAGGTTGGCCCAGTACTTC
TRBJ1-1 TRBV7-8 few - CASANRNTEAFF TGTGCCAGCGCGAATCGGAACACTGAAGCTTTCTTT
TRBJ2-1 TRBV5-4 - TRBD2 CASSLRASGSTVNEQFF TGTGCCAGCAGCTTGCGGGCTAGCGGGAGTACTGTCAATGAGCAGTTCTTC
TRBJ2-1 TRBV10-3 - - CAISTSLGPNEQFF TGTGCCATCAGCACTAGCCTGGGTCCTAATGAGCAGTTCTTC
TRBJ2-7 TRBV7-2 - TRBD2 CASSSRGGSYEQYF TGTGCCAGCAGCTCCCGCGGGGGCTCCTACGAGCAGTACTTC
TRBJ1-2 TRBV28 many - CATRSGENYGYTF TGTGCCACCCGATCGGGAGAGAACTATGGCTACACCTTC
TRBJ1-2 TRBV6-5 - TRBD1 CASSRTGTGVYGYTF TGTGCCAGCAGTAGAACCGGGACAGGGGTCTATGGCTACACCTTC
TRBJ2-3 TRBV11-2 - TRBD2 CASSLVGLATDTQYF TGTGCCAGCAGCTTAGTAGGACTAGCTACGGATACGCAGTATTTT
TRBJ2-5 TRBV7-2 - TRBD2 CASSTASGVGETQYF TGTGCCAGCAGCACGGCTAGCGGGGTAGGCGAGACCCAGTACTTC
TRBJ2-2 TRBV27 few TRBD1 CASSFTGAHTGELFF TGTGCCAGCAGTTTCACAGGGGCACACACCGGGGAGCTGTTTTTT
TRBJ2-4 TRBV6-4 few TRBD2 CASSELAGAIQYF TGTGCCAGCAGTGAGCTAGCGGGGGCCATTCAGTACTTC
TRBJ1-1 TRBV6-5 - - CASSWGHVRGNTEAFF TGTGCCAGCAGTTGGGGACACGTCAGGGGGAACACTGAAGCTTTCTTT
TRBJ1-3 TRBV27 few TRBD1 CASRAGGEPGNTIYF TGTGCCAGCCGGGCAGGGGGCGAACCTGGAAACACCATATATTTT
TRBJ2-3 TRBV9 - TRBD2 CASSAMGTSADTQYF TGTGCCAGCAGCGCGATGGGGACTAGCGCAGATACGCAGTATTTT
TRBJ1-5 TRBV14 - TRBD1 CASSQTRTGAQHF TGTGCCAGCAGCCAAACGAGGACAGGAGCCCAGCATTTT
TRBJ2-1 TRBV4-2 few TRBD1 CASSHSGGERNEQFF TGTGCCAGCAGCCACTCAGGGGGCGAAAGGAATGAGCAGTTCTTC
TRBJ2-2 TRBV7-6 - TRBD2 CASSLASPGLANTGELFF TGTGCCAGCAGCTTAGCGTCCCCGGGACTAGCGAACACCGGGGAGCTGTTTTTT
TRBJ1-6 TRBV4-1 - TRBD1 CASSQTGVNNSPLHF TGCGCCAGCAGCCAAACAGGGGTGAATAATTCACCCCTCCACTTT
TRBJ2-3 TRBV6-5 - - CASAQAGGPTDTQYF TGTGCCAGCGCCCAGGCGGGCGGGCCCACAGATACGCAGTATTTT
TRBJ2-7 TRBV14 - - CASSQGQGGLYEQYF TGTGCCAGCAGCCAGGGACAAGGGGGGCTCTACGAGCAGTACTTC
TRBJ2-7 TRBV7-2 - - CASRSIGPHSSYEQYF TGTGCCAGCAGATCCATAGGGCCCCACAGCTCCTACGAGCAGTACTTC
TRBJ2-5 TRBV6-1 - TRBD2 CASSVRGGRETQYF TGTGCCAGCAGTGTCCGGGGGGGCCGAGAGACCCAGTACTTC
TRBJ2-5 TRBV10-2 - - CASRIRLEETQYF TGCGCCAGCAGGATCCGACTAGAAGAGACCCAGTACTTC
TRBJ2-3 TRBV7-2 - TRBD2 CASSTSGAQVYF TGTGCCAGCAGCACCAGCGGGGCTCAGGTGTATTTT
TRBJ1-2 TRBV9 - - CASSARLIGDDGYTF TGTGCCAGCAGCGCCCGTCTTATAGGGGATGACGGCTACACCTTC
TRBJ2-2 TRBV30 few TRBD2 CAWSHLGGRAVGELFF TGTGCCTGGAGTCATCTGGGCGGGAGGGCCGTCGGGGAGCTGTTTTTT